The count of the clone carrying this T cell receptor beta chain is one. Produced via immunoSEQ multiplex PCR; TCRdb's table is partial and in-frame only. The sample lists hundreds of thousands of clones, around 81% seen once, with roughly 7.4% in the top ten. The entry originates in a study of blood T cell repertoires in COVID-19. In the study overall: T cells, B-cell-depleted T cells, or PBMCs supplied cDNA or gDNA.

This CDR3 contains 13 residues. Losses at the gene ends were 7 bases for V and 8 bases for J; bases not matched to a gene: 8. Enrolment of Seattle patients took place during active infection, and they were followed longitudinally. The sequencing sample was made of peripheral blood. The J gene is TRBJ1-2, the V gene TRBV12-3 or TRBV12-4; the match to TRBD1 covers 9 bases. The source is a woman at least 80 years old with COVID-19, enrolled during active disease. In nucleotides, the CDR3 is TGTGCCAGCACCCGGACAGGGGCCCTGGGCTACACCTTC. This sequence encodes CASTRTGALGYTF.